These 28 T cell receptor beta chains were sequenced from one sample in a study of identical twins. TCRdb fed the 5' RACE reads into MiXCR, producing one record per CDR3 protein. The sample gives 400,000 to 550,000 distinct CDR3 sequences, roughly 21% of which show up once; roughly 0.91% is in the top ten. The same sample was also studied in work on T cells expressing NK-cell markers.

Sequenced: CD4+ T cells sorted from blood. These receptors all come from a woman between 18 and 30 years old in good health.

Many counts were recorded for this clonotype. The CDR3 spells CASSLQRQQFF. CDR3 coding DNA: TGTGCCAGCAGTTTGCAGAGGCAGCAGTTCTTC. The chain recombines TRBV12-3 or TRBV12-4 with TRBJ2-1; no firm D call. The ends were cut back, 3 bases at V and 11 bases at J, with 8 bases in the middle. The CDR3 covers 11 residues.

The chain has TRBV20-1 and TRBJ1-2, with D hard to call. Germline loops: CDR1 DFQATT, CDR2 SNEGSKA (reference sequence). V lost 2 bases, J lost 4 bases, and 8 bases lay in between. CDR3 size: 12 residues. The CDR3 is CSARNGGYGYTF. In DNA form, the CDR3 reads TGCAGTGCTAGAAACGGAGGCTATGGCTACACCTTC.

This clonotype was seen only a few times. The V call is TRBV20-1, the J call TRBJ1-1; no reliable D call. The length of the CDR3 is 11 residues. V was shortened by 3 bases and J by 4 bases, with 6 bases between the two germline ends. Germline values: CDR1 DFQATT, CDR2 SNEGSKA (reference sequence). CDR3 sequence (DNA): TGCAGTGCTAGTGAGGGCACTGAAGCTTTCTTT. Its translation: CSASEGTEAFF.

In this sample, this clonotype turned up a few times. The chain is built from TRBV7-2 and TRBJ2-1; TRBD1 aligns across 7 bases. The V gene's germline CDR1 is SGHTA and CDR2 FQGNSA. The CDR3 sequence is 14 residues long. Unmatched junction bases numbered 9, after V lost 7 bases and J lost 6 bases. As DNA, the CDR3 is TGTGCCAGCATAAAGGGGGCCCTATTCAATGAGCAGTTCTTC. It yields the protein CASIKGALFNEQFF. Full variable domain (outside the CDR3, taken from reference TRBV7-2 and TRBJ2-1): GAGVSQSPSNKVTEKGKDVELRCDPISGHTALYWYRQSLGQGLEFLIYFQGNSAPDKSGLPSDRFSAERTGGSVSTLTIQRTQQEDSAVYLCASIKGALFNEQFFGPGTRLTVL.

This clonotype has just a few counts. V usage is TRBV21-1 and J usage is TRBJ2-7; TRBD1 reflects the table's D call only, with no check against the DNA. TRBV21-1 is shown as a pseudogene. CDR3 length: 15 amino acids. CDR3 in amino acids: CASKSRGQGPLEQYF. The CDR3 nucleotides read TGTGCCAGCAAGTCTCGTGGACAGGGCCCCCTCGAGCAGTACTTC.

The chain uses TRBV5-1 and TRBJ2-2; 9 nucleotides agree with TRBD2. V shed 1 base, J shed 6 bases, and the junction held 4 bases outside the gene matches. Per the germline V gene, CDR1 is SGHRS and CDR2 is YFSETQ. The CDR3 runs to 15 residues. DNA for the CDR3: TGCGCCAGCAGCTTGAGGACTAGCGAGGCCGGGGAGCTGTTTTTT. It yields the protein CASSLRTSEAGELFF.

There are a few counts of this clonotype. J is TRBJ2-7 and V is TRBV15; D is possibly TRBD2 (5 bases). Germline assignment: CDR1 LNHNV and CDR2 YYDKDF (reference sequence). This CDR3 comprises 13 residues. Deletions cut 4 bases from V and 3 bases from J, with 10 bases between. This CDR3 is CATSKRPSYEQYF. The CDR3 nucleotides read TGTGCCACCAGCAAGCGGCCCAGCTACGAGCAGTACTTC.

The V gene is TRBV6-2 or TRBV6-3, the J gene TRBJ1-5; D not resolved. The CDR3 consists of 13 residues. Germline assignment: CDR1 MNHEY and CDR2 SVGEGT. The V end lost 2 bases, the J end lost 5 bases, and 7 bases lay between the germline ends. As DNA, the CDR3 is TGTGCCAGCAGTTACAGGGTCCATCAGCCCCAGCATTTT. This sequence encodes CASSYRVHQPQHF.

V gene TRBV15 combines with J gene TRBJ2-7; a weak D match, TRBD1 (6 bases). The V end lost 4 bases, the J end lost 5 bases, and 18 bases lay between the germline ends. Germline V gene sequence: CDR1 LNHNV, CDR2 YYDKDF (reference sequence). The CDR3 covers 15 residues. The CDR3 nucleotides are TGTGCCACCAGCATACTTAAAACAGGGTATCACGAGCAGTACTTC. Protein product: CATSILKTGYHEQYF.

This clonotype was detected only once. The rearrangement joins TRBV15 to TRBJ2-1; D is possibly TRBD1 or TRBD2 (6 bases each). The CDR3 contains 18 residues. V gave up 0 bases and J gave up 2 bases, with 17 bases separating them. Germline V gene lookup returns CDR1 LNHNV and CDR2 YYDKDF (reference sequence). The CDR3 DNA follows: TGTGCCACCAGCAGAGACGGGACTCCCCAGGGGCCCTACAATGAGCAGTTCTTC. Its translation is CATSRDGTPQGPYNEQFF.

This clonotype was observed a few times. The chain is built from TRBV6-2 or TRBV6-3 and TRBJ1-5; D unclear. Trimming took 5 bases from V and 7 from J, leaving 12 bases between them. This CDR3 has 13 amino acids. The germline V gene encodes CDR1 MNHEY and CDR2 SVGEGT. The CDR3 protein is CASSPRVQQPQHF. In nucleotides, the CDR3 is TGTGCCAGCAGTCCCCGGGTCCAGCAGCCCCAGCATTTT.

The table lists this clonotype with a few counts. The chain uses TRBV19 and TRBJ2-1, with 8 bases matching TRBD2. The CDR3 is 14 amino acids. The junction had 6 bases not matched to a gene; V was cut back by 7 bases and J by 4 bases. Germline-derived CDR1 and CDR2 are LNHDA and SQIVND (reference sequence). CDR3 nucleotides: TGTGCCAGTAACCCGGGAGGGGGTTACAATGAGCAGTTCTTC. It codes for CASNPGGGYNEQFF.

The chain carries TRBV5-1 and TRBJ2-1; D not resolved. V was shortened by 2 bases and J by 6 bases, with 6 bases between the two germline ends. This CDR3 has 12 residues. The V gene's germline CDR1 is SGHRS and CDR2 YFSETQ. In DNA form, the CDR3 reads TGCGCCAGCAGCTTTAGGTTCAATGAGCAGTTCTTC. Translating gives CASSFRFNEQFF.

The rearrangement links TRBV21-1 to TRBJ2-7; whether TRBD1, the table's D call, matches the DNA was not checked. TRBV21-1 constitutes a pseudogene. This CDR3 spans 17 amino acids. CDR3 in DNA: TGTGCCAGCAGCGCCCCGACAGGGGGTGAAACCCCCCACGAGCAGTACTTC. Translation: CASSAPTGGETPHEQYF.

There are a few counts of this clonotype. CDR3 nucleotide sequence: TGCAGTGCGCAAGCCTCTGGAAACACCATATATTTT. Translation: CSAQASGNTIYF. The V call is TRBV20-1, the J call TRBJ1-3; D unclear. Per the germline V gene, CDR1 is DFQATT and CDR2 is SNEGSKA (reference sequence). CDR3 length: 12 amino acids. Trimming took off 6 bases at V and 0 bases at J, with 6 bases between the two ends.

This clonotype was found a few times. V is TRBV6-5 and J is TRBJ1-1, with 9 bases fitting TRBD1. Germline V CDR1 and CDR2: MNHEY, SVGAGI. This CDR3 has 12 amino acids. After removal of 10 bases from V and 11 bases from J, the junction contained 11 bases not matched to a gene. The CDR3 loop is CATRPGTGNAFF. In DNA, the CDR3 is TGTGCCACACGTCCCGGGACAGGGAACGCTTTCTTT.

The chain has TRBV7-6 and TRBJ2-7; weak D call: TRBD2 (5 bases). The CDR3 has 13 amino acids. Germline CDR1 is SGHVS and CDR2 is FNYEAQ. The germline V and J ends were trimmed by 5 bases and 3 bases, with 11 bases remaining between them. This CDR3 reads CASSRGSVYEQYF. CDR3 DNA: TGTGCCAGCAGCCGAGGGTCAGTCTACGAGCAGTACTTC.

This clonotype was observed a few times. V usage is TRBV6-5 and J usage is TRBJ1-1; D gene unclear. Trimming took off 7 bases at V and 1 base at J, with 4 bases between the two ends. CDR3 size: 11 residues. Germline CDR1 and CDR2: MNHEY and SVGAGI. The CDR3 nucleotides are TGTGCCAGCATGGGGAACACTGAAGCTTTCTTT. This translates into CASMGNTEAFF.

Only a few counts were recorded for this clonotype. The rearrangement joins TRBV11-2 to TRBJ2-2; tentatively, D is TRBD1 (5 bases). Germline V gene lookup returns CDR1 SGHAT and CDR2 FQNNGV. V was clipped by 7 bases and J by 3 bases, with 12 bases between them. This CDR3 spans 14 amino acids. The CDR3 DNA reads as TGTGCCAGCAAGTTTAGGGGCGACACCGGGGAGCTGTTTTTT. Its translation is CASKFRGDTGELFF.

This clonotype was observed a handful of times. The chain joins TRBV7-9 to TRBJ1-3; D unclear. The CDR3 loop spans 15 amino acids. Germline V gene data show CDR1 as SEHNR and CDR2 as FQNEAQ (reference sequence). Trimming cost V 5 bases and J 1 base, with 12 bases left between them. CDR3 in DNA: TGTGCCAGCAGCCCCGAACAGTATTCTGGAAACACCATATATTTT. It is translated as CASSPEQYSGNTIYF.

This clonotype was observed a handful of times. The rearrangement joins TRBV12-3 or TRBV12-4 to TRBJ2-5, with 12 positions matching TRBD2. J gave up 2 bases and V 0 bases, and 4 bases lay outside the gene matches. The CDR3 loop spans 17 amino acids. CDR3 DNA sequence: TGTGCCAGCAGTTTAGCGCAGCTAGCGGGGGGGCAAGAGACCCAGTACTTC. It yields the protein CASSLAQLAGGQETQYF.

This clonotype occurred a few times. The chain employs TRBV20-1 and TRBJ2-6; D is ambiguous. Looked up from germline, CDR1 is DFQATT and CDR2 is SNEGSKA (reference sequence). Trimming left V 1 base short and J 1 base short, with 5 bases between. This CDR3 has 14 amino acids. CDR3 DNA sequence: TGCAGTGCTAGAGTTATTTCTGGGGCCAACGTCCTGACTTTC. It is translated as CSARVISGANVLTF.

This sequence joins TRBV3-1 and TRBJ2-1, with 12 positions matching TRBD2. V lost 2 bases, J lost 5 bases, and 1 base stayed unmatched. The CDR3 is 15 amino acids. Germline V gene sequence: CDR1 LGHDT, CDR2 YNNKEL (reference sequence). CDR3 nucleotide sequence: TGTGCCAGCAGCCAAAGACTAGCGGGAGACAATGAGCAGTTCTTC. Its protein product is CASSQRLAGDNEQFF.

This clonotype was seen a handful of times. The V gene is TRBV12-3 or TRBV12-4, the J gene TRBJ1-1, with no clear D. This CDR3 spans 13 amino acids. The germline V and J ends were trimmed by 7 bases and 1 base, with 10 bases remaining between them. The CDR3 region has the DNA TGTGCCAGCACCCGAAGAGAGAACACTGAAGCTTTCTTT. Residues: CASTRRENTEAFF.

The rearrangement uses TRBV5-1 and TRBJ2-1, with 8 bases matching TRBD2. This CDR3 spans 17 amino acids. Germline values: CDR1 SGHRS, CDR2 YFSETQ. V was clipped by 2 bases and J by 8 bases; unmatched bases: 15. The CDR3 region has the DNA TGCGCCAGCAGCTTTTTATCCTCCAGCGGGAGTGTCTATGAGCAGTTCTTC. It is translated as CASSFLSSSGSVYEQFF.

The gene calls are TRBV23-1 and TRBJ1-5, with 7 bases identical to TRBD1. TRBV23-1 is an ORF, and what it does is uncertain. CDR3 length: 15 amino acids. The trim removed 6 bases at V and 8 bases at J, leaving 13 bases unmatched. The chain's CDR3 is CASRLRDRRREPQHF. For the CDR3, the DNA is TGCGCCAGCAGACTTCGGGACAGACGTAGGGAGCCCCAGCATTTT.

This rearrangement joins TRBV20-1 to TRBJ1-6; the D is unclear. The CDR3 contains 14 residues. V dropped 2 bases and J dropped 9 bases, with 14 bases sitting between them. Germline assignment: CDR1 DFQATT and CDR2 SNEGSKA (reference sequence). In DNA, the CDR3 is TGCAGTGCTAGAAGAGGACTGCCGGGTTCACCCCTCCACTTT. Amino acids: CSARRGLPGSPLHF.

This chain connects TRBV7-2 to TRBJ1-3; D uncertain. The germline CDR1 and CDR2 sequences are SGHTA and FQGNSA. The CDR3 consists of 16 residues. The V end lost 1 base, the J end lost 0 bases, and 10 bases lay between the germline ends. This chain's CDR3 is CASSLVRPSSGNTIYF. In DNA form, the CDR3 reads TGTGCCAGCAGCTTAGTACGGCCTAGCTCTGGAAACACCATATATTTT.